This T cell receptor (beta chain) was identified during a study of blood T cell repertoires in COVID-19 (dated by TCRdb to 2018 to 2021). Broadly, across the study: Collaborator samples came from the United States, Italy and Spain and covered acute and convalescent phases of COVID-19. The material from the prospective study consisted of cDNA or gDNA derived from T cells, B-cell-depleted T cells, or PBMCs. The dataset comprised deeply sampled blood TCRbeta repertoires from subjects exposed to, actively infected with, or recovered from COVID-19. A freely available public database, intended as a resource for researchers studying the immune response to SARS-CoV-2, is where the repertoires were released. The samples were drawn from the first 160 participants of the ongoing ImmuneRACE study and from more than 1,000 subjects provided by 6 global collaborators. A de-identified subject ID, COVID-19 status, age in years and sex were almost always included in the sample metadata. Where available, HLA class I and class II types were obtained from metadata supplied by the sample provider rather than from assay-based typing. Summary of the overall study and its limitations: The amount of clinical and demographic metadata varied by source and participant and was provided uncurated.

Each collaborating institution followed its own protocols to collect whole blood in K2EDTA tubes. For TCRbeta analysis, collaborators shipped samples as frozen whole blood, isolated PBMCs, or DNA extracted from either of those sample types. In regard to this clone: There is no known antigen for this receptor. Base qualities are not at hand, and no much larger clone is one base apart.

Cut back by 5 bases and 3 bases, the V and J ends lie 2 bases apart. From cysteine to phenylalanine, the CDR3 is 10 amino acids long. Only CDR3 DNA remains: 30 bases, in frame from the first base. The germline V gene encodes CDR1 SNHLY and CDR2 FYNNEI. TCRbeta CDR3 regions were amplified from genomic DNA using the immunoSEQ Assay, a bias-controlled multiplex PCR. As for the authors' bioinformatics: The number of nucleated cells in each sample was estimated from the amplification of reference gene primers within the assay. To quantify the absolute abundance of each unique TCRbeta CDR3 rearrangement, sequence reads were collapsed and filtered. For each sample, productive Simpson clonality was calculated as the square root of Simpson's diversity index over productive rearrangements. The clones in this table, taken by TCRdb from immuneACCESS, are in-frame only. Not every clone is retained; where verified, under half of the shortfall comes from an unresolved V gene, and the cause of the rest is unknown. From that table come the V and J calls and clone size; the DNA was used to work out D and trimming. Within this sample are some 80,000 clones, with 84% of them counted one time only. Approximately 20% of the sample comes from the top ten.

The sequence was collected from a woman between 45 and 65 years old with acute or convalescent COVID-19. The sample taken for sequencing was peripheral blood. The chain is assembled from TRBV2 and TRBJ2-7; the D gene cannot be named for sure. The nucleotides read TGTGCCAGCAGTCTCTACGAGCAGTACTTC. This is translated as CASSLYEQYF.